The rows below give T cell receptor beta chains drawn from one sample of a study of a mutant IDH1 vaccine in newly diagnosed glioma. Sequenced by immunoSEQ multiplex PCR; TCRdb stores in-frame clones only, minus some. The data contain some 32,000 clones, roughly nine tenths of them singletons. No antigen is known for these receptors. The starting material was PBMCs, obtained from a glioma patient whose treatment included an IDH1 peptide vaccine. Receptor source: a man aged 40-50 years with glioma. CDR3s include the opening cysteine and the closing phenylalanine or tryptophan. Fields, in order: J gene, V gene, CDR3 protein.

TRBJ1-5 TRBV6-5 CASRSGFNQPQHF
TRBJ2-1 TRBV27 CASRAPGTRRVGLSYNEQFF
TRBJ1-4 TRBV30 CAWSVSRTATNEKLFF
TRBJ2-3 TRBV25-1 CASSEGSGVSTDTQYF
TRBJ1-6 TRBV28 CASSLEVPKSPLHF
TRBJ1-2 TRBV28 CASSPHRGYGYTF
TRBJ1-1 TRBV7-2 CASSLGHVNTEAFF
TRBJ1-2 TRBV9 CASSVGTGGYGYTF
TRBJ2-3 TRBV27 CASSSITDTQYF
TRBJ1-3 TRBV2 CASSAGYRDRGNTIYF
TRBJ2-7 TRBV11-2 CASSLGGYSGIYEQYF
TRBJ2-1 TRBV7-2 CASSLFSLVHEQFF
TRBJ1-1 TRBV9 CASSVGVGGETEAFF
TRBJ1-5 TRBV6-6 CASSPRGTGFQPQHF
TRBJ2-1 TRBV5-1 CASSFSGGAVNEQFF
TRBJ2-2 TRBV30 CAWGGAANTGELFF
TRBJ2-1 TRBV7-9 CASSLSGAGSYSEQFF
TRBJ1-5 TRBV30 CAWSEQENQPQHF
TRBJ1-3 TRBV18 CASSPPITGGRNTIYF
TRBJ1-4 TRBV7-9 CASSSGVLNEKLFF
TRBJ2-7 TRBV7-2 CASSLQGNEQYF
TRBJ1-5 TRBV7-9 CASSLGAGNQPQHF
TRBJ1-5 TRBV5-6 CASSSTGLGQPQHF
TRBJ2-5 TRBV7-3 CASSLVGQGTGETQYF
TRBJ2-2 TRBV7-2 CASSWAGNSGELFF
TRBJ2-7 TRBV6-5 CASSSPRTFNDGQYF
TRBJ2-4 TRBV6-1 CASSEPGLASAKNIQYF
TRBJ1-1 TRBV2 CASSERGRGAFF
TRBJ2-1 TRBV5-6 CASSPPAAGGLNEQFF
TRBJ2-1 TRBV4-2 CASSQELAGGPGLEQFF
TRBJ2-1 TRBV11-2 CASSPPEDSPVNEQFF
TRBJ2-1 TRBV18 CASSPVTSGRARNEQFF
TRBJ2-5 TRBV10-2 CASSRNSPRLRETQYF
TRBJ1-3 TRBV5-1 CASGSGGGNTIYF
TRBJ1-1 TRBV9 CASSVGWAGSNTEAFF
TRBJ1-2 TRBV2 CASSGTGDGSYGYTF
TRBJ1-1 TRBV18 CASSPMSRAEAFF
TRBJ1-1 TRBV9 CASRPTQGLSTEAFF
TRBJ1-4 TRBV19 CATQGTGGEKLFF
TRBJ2-4 TRBV5-6 CASSLGRPLNIQYF
TRBJ2-1 TRBV11-3 CASAGGPYNEQFF
TRBJ1-3 TRBV9 CASATGAFSGNTIYF
TRBJ1-6 TRBV7-9 CASRLGSLNSPLHF
TRBJ1-1 TRBV28 CASRPGQALNTEAFF
TRBJ1-1 TRBV11-3 CASSFSGNTEAFF
TRBJ1-1 TRBV2 CASSYRDKAFF
TRBJ2-3 TRBV15 CATSTGTSVIDTQYF
TRBJ2-3 TRBV6-5 CASSWAGDSTDTQYF